This entry describes one T cell receptor beta chain. These data belong to a study of PD-L1 blockade in urothelial cancer. Germline CDR1 GTSNPN, CDR2 SVGIG (reference sequence). The V and J ends lost 2 bases and 0 bases respectively, with 11 bases between them. There are 15 residues in the CDR3. The templates were synthetic TCR analogs, and they were spiked into each PCR. Only in-frame clones appear in the TCRdb table, and some are missing; sequencing was by immunoSEQ multiplex PCR. This table has tens of thousands of clones, about 85% appearing once. This chain joins TRBV30 and TRBJ1-5; no clear D. The sample here was PBMCs, taken around atezolizumab (anti-PD-L1) treatment. This sequence was found in a man aged 55 to 70 with urothelial cancer. DNA for the CDR3: TGTGCCTGGAGTTTCGGAGGGTATAGCAATCAGCCCCAGCATTTT. This gives the protein CAWSFGGYSNQPQHF. Full variable domain (remainder filled in from reference TRBV30 and TRBJ1-5): SQTIHQWPATLVQPVGSPLSLECTVEGTSNPNLYWYRQAAGRGLQLLFYSVGIGQISSEVPQNLSASRPQDRQFILSSKKLLLSDSGFYLCAWSFGGYSNQPQHFGDGTRLSIL.